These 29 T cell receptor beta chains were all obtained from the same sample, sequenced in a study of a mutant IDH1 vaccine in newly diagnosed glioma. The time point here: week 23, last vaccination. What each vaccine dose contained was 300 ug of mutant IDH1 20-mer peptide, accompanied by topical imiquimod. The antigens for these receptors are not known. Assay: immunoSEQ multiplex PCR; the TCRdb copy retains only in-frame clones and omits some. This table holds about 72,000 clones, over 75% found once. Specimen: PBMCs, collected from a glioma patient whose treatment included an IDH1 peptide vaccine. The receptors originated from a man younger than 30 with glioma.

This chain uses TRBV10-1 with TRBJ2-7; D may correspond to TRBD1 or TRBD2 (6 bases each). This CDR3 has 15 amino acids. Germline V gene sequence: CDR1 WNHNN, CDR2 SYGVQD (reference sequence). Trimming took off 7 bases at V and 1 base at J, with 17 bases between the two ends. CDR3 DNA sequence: TGCGCCAGCATTTGGCAGGAGGGGGTGTCCTACGAGCAGTACTTC. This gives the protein CASIWQEGVSYEQYF.

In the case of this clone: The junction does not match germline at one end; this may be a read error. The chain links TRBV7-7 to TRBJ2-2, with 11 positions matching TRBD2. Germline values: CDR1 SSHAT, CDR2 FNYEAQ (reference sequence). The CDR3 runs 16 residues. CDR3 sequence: CASSLTGTSGTGELFF. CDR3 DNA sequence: TGTGCTAGCAGCCTAACCGGGACTAGCGGCACCGGGGAGCTGTTTTTT.

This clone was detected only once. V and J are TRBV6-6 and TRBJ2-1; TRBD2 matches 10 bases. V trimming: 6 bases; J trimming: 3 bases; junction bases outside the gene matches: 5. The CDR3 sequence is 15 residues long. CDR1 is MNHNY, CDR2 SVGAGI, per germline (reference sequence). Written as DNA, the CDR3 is TGTGCCAGCAGGTCTAGCGGGGGCCGCTACAATGAGCAGTTCTTC. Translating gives CASRSSGGRYNEQFF.

For the CDR3, the DNA is TGTGCCAGCACCATCCAACATCAATACGAGCAGTACTTC. Protein product: CASTIQHQYEQYF. This chain links TRBV7-2 with TRBJ2-7; D gene uncertain. The CDR3 runs to 13 residues. The V and J ends lost 7 bases and 4 bases respectively, with 14 bases between them. CDR1 is SGHTA, CDR2 FQGNSA, per germline.

CDR3 sequence reads: CASSRDRGITGELFF. The CDR3 coding sequence is TGTGCCAGCAGCCGAGACAGGGGGATCACCGGGGAGCTGTTTTTT. This rearrangement joins TRBV5-4 to TRBJ2-2; 9 nucleotides align to TRBD1. J lost 4 bases, V lost 4 bases, and 5 bases had no gene match. The CDR3 has 15 amino acids. CDR1 and CDR2 (germline): SGHNT, YYREEE (reference sequence).

CDR3 in DNA: TGTGCCAGCAGCGCGCGACAGGGGCCGGGTGGCTACACCTTC. It specifies CASSARQGPGGYTF. The J gene is TRBJ1-2, the V gene TRBV7-8; TRBD1 aligns across 8 bases. The J segment lost 7 bases and the V segment lost 5 bases, leaving 9 bases of the junction unmatched. Germline-derived CDR1 and CDR2 are SGHVS and FQNEAQ. The length of the CDR3 is 14 residues.

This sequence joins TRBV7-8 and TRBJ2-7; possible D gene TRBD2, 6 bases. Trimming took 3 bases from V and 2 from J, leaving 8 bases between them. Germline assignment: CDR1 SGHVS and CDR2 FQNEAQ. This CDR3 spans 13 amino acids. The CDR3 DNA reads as TGTGCCAGCAGCTTTGCGGGAACCTACGAGCAGTACTTC. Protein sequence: CASSFAGTYEQYF.

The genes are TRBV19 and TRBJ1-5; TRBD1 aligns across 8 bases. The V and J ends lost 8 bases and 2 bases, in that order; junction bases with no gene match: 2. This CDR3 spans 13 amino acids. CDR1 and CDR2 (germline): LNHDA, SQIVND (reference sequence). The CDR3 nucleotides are TGTGCCAGTGGACAGGGCGGCAATCAGCCCCAGCATTTT. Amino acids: CASGQGGNQPQHF.

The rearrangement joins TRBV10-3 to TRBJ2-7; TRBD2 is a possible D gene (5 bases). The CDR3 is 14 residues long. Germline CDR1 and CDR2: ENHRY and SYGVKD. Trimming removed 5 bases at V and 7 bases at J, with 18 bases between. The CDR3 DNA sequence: TGTGCCATCAGTCAACTACCCAACCCGGGGGAGCAGTACTTC. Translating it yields CAISQLPNPGEQYF.

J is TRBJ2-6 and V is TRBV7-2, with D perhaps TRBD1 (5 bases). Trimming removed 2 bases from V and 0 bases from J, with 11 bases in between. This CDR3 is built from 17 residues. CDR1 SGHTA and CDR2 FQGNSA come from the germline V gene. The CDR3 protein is CASSLSGQASGANVLTF. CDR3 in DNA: TGTGCCAGCAGCTTATCCGGACAAGCCTCTGGGGCCAACGTCCTGACTTTC.

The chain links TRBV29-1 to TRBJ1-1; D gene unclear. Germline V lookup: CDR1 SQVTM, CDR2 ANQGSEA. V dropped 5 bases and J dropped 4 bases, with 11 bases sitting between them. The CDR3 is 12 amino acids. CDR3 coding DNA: TGCAGCGTTTTAGTGTACCCCACTGAAGCTTTCTTT. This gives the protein CSVLVYPTEAFF.

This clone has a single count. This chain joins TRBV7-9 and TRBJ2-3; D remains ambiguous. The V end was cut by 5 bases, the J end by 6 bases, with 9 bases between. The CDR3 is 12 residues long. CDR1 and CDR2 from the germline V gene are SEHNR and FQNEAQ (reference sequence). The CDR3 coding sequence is TGTGCCAGCAGCAGTACCGCGGATACGCAGTATTTT. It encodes CASSSTADTQYF. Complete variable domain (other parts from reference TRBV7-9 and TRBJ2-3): DTGVSQNPRHKITKRGQNVTFRCDPISEHNRLYWYRQTLGQGPEFLTYFQNEAQLEKSRLLSDRFSAERPKGSFSTLEIQRTEQGDSAMYLCASSSTADTQYFGPGTRLTVL.

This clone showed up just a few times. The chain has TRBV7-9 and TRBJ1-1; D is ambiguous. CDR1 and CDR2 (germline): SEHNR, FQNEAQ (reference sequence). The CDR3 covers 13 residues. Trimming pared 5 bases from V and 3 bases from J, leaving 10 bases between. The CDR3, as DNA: TGTGCCAGCAGCATGGACGGATACACTGAAGCTTTCTTT. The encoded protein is CASSMDGYTEAFF.

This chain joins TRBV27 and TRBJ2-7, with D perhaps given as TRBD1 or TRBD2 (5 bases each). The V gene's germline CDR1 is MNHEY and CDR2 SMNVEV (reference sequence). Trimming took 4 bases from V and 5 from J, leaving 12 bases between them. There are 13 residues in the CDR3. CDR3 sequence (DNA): TGTGCCAGCAGTTCGACGGGGCGCAACGAGCAGTACTTC. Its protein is CASSSTGRNEQYF.

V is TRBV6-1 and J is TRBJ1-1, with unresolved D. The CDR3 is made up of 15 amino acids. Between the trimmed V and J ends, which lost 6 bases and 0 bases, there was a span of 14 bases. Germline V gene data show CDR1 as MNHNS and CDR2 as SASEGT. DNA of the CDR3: TGTGCCAGCAGCTGGACGGCTACTCTGAACACTGAAGCTTTCTTT. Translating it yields CASSWTATLNTEAFF.

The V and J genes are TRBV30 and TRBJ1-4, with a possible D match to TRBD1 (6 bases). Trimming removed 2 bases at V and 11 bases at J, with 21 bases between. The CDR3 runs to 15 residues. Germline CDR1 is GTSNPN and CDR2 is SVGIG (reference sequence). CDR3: CAWSITGAYVVKLFF. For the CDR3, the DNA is TGTGCCTGGAGTATTACGGGGGCCTACGTGGTGAAACTGTTTTTT.

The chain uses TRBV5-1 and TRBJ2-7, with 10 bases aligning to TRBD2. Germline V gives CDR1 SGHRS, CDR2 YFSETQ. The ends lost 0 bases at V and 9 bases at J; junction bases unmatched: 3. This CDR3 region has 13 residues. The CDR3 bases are TGCGCCAGCAGCTTGGTAGCGGGAGGAGGGCAGTACTTC. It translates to CASSLVAGGGQYF.

The CDR3 spells CASRMDRDQPQHF. CDR3 nucleotides: TGTGCCAGTAGAATGGACAGGGATCAGCCCCAGCATTTT. This chain joins TRBV19 and TRBJ1-5; TRBD1 matches at 8 bases. Germline-derived CDR1 and CDR2 are LNHDA and SQIVND (reference sequence). This CDR3 has 13 amino acids. V lost 6 bases to trimming and J lost 5 bases; unmatched junction nucleotides: 3.

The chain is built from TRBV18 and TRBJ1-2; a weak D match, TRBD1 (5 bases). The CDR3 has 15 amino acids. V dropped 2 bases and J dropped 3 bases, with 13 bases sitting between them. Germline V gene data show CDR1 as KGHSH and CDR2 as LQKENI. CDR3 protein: CASSPNRRVDYGYTF. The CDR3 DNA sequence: TGTGCCAGCTCACCAAACAGGCGGGTGGACTATGGCTACACCTTC.

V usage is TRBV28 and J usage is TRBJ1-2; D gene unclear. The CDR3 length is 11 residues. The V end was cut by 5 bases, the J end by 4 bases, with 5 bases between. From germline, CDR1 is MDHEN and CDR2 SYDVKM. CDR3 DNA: TGTGCCAGCAGTGCAATCTATGGCTACACCTTC. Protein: CASSAIYGYTF.

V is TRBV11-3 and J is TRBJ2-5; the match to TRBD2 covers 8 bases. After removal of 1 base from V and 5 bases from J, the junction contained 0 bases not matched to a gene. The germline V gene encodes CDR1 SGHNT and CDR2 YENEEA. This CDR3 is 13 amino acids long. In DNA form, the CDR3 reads TGTGCCAGCAGCTTAGTAGCGGGGGAGACCCAGTACTTC. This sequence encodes CASSLVAGETQYF.

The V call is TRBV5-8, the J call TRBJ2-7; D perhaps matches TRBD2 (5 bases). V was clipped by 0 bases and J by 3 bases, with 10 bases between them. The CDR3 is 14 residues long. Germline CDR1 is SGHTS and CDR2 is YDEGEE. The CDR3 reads CASSLGGKGYEQYF. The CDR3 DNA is TGTGCCAGCAGCTTGGGAGGGAAAGGCTACGAGCAGTACTTC.

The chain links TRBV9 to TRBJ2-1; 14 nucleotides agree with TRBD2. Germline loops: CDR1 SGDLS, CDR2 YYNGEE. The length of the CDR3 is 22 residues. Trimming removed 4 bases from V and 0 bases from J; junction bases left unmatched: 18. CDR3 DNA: TGTGCCAGCAGCACTAACGCTAAGGGACTAGCGGGAGAGGGATTCTCCTACAATGAGCAGTTCTTC. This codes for CASSTNAKGLAGEGFSYNEQFF.

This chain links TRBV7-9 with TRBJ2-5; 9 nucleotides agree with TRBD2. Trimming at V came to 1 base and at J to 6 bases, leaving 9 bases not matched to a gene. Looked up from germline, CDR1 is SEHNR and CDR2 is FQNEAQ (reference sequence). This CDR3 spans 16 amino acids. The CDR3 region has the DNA TGTGCCAGCAGCTTAGGTTGGGCTAGCGGGGAAAAGACCCAGTACTTC. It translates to CASSLGWASGEKTQYF. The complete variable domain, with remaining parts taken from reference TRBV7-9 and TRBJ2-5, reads DTGVSQNPRHKITKRGQNVTFRCDPISEHNRLYWYRQTLGQGPEFLTYFQNEAQLEKSRLLSDRFSAERPKGSFSTLEIQRTEQGDSAMYLCASSLGWASGEKTQYFGPGTRLLVL.

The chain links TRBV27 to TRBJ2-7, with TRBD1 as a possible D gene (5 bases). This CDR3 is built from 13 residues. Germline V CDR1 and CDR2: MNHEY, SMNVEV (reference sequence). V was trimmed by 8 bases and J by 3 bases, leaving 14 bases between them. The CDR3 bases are TGTGCCAGCTCCTGGGGCAGATACTACGAGCAGTACTTC. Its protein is CASSWGRYYEQYF.

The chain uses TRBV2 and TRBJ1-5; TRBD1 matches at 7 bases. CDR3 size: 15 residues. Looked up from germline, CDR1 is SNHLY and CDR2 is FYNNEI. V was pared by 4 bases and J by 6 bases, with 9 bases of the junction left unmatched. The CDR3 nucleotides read TGTGCCAGCAGTGGAAGGGACAGAATAAGTCAGCCCCAGCATTTT. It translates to CASSGRDRISQPQHF.

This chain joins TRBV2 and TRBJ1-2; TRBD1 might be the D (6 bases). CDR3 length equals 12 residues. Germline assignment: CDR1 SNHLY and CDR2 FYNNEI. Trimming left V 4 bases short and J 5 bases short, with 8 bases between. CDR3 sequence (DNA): TGTGCCAGCAGTGCTGGGACATATGGCTACACCTTC. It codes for CASSAGTYGYTF.

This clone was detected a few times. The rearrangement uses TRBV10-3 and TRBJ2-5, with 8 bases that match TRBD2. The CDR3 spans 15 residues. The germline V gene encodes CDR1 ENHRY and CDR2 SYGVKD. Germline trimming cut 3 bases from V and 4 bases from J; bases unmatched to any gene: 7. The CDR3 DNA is TGTGCCATCAGTGATCCGGGGGGGGGAAGAGAGACCCAGTACTTC. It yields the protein CAISDPGGGRETQYF.

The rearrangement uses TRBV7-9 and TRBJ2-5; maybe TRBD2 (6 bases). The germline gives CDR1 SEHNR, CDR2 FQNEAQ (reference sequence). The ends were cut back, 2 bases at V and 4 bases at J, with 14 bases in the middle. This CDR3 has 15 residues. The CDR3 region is CASSLTGTRGETQYF. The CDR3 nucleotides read TGTGCCAGCAGCTTAACCGGGACTCGTGGAGAGACCCAGTACTTC. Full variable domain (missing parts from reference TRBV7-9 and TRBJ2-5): DTGVSQNPRHKITKRGQNVTFRCDPISEHNRLYWYRQTLGQGPEFLTYFQNEAQLEKSRLLSDRFSAERPKGSFSTLEIQRTEQGDSAMYLCASSLTGTRGETQYFGPGTRLLVL.